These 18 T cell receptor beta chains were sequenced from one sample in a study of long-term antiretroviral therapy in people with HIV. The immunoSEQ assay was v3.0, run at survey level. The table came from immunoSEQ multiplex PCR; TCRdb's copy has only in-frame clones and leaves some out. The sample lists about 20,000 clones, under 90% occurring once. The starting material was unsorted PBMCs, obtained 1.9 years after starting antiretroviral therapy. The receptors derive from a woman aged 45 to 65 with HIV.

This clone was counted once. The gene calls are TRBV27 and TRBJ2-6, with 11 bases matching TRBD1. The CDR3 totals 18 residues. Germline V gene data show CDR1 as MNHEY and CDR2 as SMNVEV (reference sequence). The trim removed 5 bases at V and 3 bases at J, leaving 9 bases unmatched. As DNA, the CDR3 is TGTGCCAGCAGTCCTCCCGGACAGGGGGCTGGTGGGGCCAACGTCCTGACTTTC. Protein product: CASSPPGQGAGGANVLTF.

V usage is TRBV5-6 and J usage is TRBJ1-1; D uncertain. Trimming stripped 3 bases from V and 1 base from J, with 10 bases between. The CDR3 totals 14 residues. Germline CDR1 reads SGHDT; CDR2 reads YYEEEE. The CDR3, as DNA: TGTGCCAGCAGCTGGGATTGGACGAACACTGAAGCTTTCTTT. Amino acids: CASSWDWTNTEAFF.

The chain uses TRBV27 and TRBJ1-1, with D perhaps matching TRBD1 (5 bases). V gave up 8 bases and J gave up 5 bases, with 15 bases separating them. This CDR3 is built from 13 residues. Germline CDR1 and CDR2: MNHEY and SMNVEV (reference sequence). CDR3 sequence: CASGYGGWTEAFF. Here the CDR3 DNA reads TGTGCCAGCGGGTACGGGGGGTGGACTGAAGCTTTCTTT.

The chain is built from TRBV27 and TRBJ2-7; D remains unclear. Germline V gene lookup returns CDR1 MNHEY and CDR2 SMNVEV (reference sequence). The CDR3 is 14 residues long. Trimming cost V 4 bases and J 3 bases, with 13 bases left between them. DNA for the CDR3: TGTGCCAGCAGTTCGGGTGTCCCGGTCTACGAGCAGTACTTC. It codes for CASSSGVPVYEQYF.

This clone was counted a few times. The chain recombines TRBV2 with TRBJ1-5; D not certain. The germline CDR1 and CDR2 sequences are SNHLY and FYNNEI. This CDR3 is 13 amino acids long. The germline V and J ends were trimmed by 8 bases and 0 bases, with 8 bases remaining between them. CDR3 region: CASGPTSNQPQHF. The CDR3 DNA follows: TGTGCCAGCGGACCGACTAGCAATCAGCCCCAGCATTTT.

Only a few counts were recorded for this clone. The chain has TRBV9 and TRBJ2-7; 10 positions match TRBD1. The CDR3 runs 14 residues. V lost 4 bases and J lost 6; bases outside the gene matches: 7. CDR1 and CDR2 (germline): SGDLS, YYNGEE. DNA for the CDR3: TGTGCCAGCAGCACGACCGACAGGGGGCTCGAGCAGTACTTC. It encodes CASSTTDRGLEQYF.

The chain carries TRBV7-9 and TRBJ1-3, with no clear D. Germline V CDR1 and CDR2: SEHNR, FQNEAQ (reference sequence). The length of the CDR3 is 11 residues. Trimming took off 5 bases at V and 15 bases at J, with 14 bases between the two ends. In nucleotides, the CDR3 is TGTGCCAGCAGCCCCTCGGGCAGCGCATATTTT. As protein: CASSPSGSAYF.

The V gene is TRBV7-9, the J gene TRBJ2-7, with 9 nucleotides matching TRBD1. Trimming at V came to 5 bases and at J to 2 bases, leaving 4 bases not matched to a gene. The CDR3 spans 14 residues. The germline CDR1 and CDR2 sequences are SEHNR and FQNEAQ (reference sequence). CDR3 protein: CASSVGQGPYEQYF. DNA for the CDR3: TGTGCCAGCAGCGTCGGACAGGGGCCCTACGAGCAGTACTTC.

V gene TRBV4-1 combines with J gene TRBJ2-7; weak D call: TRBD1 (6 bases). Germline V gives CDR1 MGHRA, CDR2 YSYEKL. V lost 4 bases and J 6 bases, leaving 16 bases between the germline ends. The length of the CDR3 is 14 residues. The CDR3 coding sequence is TGCGCCAGCAGCCTCGGGCCAGGGGCGGGCGAGCAGTACTTC. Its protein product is CASSLGPGAGEQYF.

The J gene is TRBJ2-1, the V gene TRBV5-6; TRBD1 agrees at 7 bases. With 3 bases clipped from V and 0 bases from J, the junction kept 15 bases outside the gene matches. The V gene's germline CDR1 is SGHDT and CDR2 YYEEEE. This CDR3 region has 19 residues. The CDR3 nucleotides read TGTGCCAGCAGCTCAACTCTAAACAGGGGCCTCAGCTCCTACAATGAGCAGTTCTTC. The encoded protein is CASSSTLNRGLSSYNEQFF.

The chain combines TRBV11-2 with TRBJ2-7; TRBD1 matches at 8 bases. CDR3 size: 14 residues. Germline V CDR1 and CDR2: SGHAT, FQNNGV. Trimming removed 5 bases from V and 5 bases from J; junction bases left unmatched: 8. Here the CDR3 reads CASSHLDRGDEQYF. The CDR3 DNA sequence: TGTGCCAGCAGCCACCTCGACAGGGGCGACGAGCAGTACTTC.

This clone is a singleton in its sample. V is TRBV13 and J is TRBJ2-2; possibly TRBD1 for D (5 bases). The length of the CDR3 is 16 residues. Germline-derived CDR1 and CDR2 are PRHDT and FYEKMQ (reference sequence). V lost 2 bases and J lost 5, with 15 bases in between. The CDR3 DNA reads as TGTGCCAGCAGCTTATCAGGCAGGGCTGGAACCGGGGAGCTGTTTTTT. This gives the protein CASSLSGRAGTGELFF.

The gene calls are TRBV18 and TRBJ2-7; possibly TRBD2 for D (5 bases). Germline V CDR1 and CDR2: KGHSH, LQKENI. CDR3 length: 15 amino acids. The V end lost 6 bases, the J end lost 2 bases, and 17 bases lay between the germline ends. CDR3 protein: CASSQGFEGAYEQYF. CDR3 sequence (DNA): TGTGCCAGCTCCCAAGGTTTTGAGGGTGCCTACGAGCAGTACTTC.

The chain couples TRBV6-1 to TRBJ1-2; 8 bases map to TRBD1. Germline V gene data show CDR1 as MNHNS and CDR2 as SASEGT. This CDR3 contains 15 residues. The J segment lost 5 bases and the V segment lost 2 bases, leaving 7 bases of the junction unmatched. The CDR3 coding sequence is TGTGCCAGCAGTGAAAGGCGACAGGGGTGGTATGGCTACACCTTC. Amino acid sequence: CASSERRQGWYGYTF.

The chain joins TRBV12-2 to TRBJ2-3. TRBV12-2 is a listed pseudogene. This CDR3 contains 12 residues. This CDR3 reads CASRLDTPPQYF. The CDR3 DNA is TGTGCAAGTCGCTTAGATACCCCTCCGCAGTATTTT.

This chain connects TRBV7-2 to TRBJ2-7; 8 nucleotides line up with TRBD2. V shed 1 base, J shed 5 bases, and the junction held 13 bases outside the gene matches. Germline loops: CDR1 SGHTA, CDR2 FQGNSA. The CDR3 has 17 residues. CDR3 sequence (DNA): TGTGCCAGCAGCTTAGACGGCGGGAGGTGGTACGTCCACGAGCAGTACTTC. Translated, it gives CASSLDGGRWYVHEQYF.

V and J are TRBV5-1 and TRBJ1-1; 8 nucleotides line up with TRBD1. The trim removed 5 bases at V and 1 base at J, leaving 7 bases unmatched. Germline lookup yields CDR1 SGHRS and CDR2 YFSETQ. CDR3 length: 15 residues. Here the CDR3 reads CASREAGTGNTEAFF. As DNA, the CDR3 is TGCGCCAGCAGGGAAGCCGGGACAGGGAACACTGAAGCTTTCTTT.

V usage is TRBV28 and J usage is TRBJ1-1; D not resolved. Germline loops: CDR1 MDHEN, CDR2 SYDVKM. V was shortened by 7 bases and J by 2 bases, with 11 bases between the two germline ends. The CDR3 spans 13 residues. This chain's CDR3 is CASTLPTNTEAFF. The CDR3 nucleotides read TGTGCCAGCACTCTTCCTACAAACACTGAAGCTTTCTTT.